Listed below are T cell receptor beta chains from one sample, sequenced in a study of cytomegalovirus exposure and HLA in healthy donors. Assay used: immunoSEQ multiplex PCR; TCRdb lists only in-frame clones, some missing. The data hold roughly 160,000 clones, with about 83% observed a single time. The sample taken for sequencing was PBMCs. These receptors were obtained from a woman aged 30 to 39 in good health and CMV-seronegative. Both conserved end residues are part of each CDR3. A D gene is named only where the DNA matches it firmly. Size is omitted from some rows. Given values are once, few, many or a class for expanded clones.

d_gene,j_gene,abundance,v_gene,CDR3aa,CDR3nt
NA,TRBJ2-3,once,TRBV10-3,CAISERDGDTQYF,TGTGCCATCAGTGAGCGGGATGGGGATACGCAGTATTTT
TRBD2,TRBJ2-1,NA,TRBV5-1,CASSLTSGSSYNEQFF,TGCGCCAGCAGCTTAACTAGCGGGAGTTCCTACAATGAGCAGTTCTTC
TRBD1,TRBJ2-6,NA,TRBV30,CAWSKGTDSGANVLTF,TGTGCCTGGAGTAAGGGGACAGACTCTGGGGCCAACGTCCTGACTTTC
NA,TRBJ1-6,NA,TRBV10-1,CASSEAGPNSPLHF,TGCGCCAGCAGTGAAGCAGGGCCGAATTCACCCCTCCACTTT
TRBD1,TRBJ1-2,NA,TRBV4-1,CASSQDEGPTGGFHGYTF,TGCGCCAGCAGCCAAGATGAGGGCCCTACAGGGGGGTTCCATGGCTACACCTTC
NA,TRBJ1-2,NA,TRBV30,CAWSVNRAHGYTF,TGTGCCTGGAGTGTTAACAGGGCCCATGGCTACACCTTC
TRBD2,TRBJ2-1,NA,TRBV28,CASSPIAGGISYNEQFF,TGTGCCAGCAGCCCAATTGCGGGAGGTATCTCCTACAATGAGCAGTTCTTC
TRBD1,TRBJ2-5,once,TRBV5-1,CASSLAQGWETQYF,TGCGCCAGCAGCTTGGCACAGGGGTGGGAGACCCAGTACTTC
TRBD1,TRBJ2-5,NA,TRBV30,CAWATGGSGRETQYF,TGTGCCTGGGCGACAGGGGGCTCGGGGCGAGAGACCCAGTACTTC
NA,TRBJ1-1,NA,TRBV7-2,CASSSGTLTEAFF,TGTGCCAGCAGCTCCGGGACACTGACTGAAGCTTTCTTT
NA,TRBJ1-6,NA,TRBV9,CASSVGGTSPNSPLHF,TGTGCCAGCAGCGTAGGGGGGACTAGCCCTAATTCACCCCTCCACTTT
TRBD1,TRBJ2-7,NA,TRBV2,CASLGTGGYEQYF,TGTGCCAGCTTAGGGACAGGGGGTTACGAGCAGTACTTC
TRBD1,TRBJ2-7,few,TRBV2,CASSEGQGVQYF,TGTGCCAGCAGTGAAGGACAGGGCGTGCAGTACTTC
NA,TRBJ2-5,NA,TRBV30,CAWSVDWRETQYF,TGTGCCTGGAGTGTAGACTGGAGGGAGACCCAGTACTTC
NA,TRBJ2-1,NA,TRBV16,CASSPVVINEQFF,TGTGCCAGCAGCCCCGTAGTTATCAATGAGCAGTTCTTC
NA,TRBJ2-7,NA,TRBV6-5,CASSSLSSSSYEQYF,TGTGCCAGCAGTTCCCTATCCTCAAGTTCCTACGAGCAGTACTTC
TRBD2,TRBJ2-7,NA,TRBV28,CASSLEGLAGRTYEQYF,TGTGCCAGCAGTTTGGAGGGACTAGCGGGCCGAACCTACGAGCAGTACTTC
NA,TRBJ1-4,NA,TRBV28,CASSFRGAATLFF,TGTGCCAGCAGTTTCCGCGGGGCTGCCACTCTGTTTTTT
NA,TRBJ2-2,once,TRBV5-4,CASSLAGRGTLNTGELFF,TGTGCCAGCAGCTTGGCGGGCAGGGGAACTTTGAACACCGGGGAGCTGTTTTTT
TRBD1,TRBJ1-1,few,TRBV6-5,CASRTTGGTEAFF,TGTGCCAGCAGAACTACAGGGGGGACTGAAGCTTTCTTT
NA,TRBJ2-3,NA,TRBV27,CASSLRTRYTDTQYF,TGTGCCAGCAGTTTACGAACCAGGTACACAGATACGCAGTATTTT
NA,TRBJ2-4,NA,TRBV5-1,CASSLQGQNIQYF,TGCGCCAGCAGCTTGCAGGGGCAAAACATTCAGTACTTC
TRBD2,TRBJ2-1,NA,TRBV2,CASNLAGGYNEQFF,TGTGCCAGCAACCTAGCGGGAGGCTACAATGAGCAGTTCTTC
TRBD2,TRBJ2-7,NA,TRBV7-8,CASSYSTSGASYEQYF,TGTGCCAGCAGCTACTCGACTAGCGGGGCTTCCTACGAGCAGTACTTC
NA,TRBJ1-5,NA,TRBV6-5,CASSPSYASTQPQHF,TGTGCCAGCAGCCCATCTTACGCATCTACTCAGCCCCAGCATTTT
TRBD1,TRBJ1-1,NA,TRBV28,CASTNPDRGLSTEAFF,TGTGCCAGCACCAACCCCGACAGGGGCTTAAGTACTGAAGCTTTCTTT
NA,TRBJ1-2,NA,TRBV30,CAWSVLGGYGYTF,TGTGCCTGGAGTGTATTAGGCGGTTATGGCTACACCTTC
NA,TRBJ1-1,NA,TRBV5-4,CASSLEFANTEAFF,TGTGCCAGCAGCCTCGAGTTTGCGAACACTGAAGCTTTCTTT
TRBD2,TRBJ2-3,NA,TRBV5-5,CASSEGLAGVGDTQYF,TGTGCCAGCAGCGAGGGACTAGCGGGAGTAGGAGATACGCAGTATTTT
TRBD2,TRBJ2-5,NA,TRBV30,CAWSTHSGVLETQYF,TGTGCCTGGAGTACCCATAGCGGGGTATTAGAGACCCAGTACTTC
TRBD2,TRBJ2-5,NA,TRBV29-1,CSVEILAGETQYF,TGCAGCGTTGAAATACTAGCGGGGGAGACCCAGTACTTC
TRBD2,TRBJ2-1,NA,TRBV6-4,CASSVAGANYEQFF,TGTGCCAGCAGCGTAGCGGGAGCTAACTATGAGCAGTTCTTC
TRBD1,TRBJ1-2,few,TRBV10-1,CASSGQGSYGYTF,TGCGCCAGCAGTGGACAGGGGTCCTATGGCTACACCTTC
TRBD2,TRBJ2-2,NA,TRBV9,CASSVGGRGTGELFF,TGTGCCAGCAGCGTAGGCGGGAGAGGCACCGGGGAGCTGTTTTTT
NA,TRBJ2-7,NA,TRBV7-2,CASSLGVRGRRSYEQYF,TGTGCCAGCAGCTTAGGAGTTAGGGGTCGGCGGTCCTACGAGCAGTACTTC
NA,TRBJ2-2,NA,TRBV7-2,CASSLDWYTGELFF,TGTGCCAGCAGCCTCGACTGGTACACCGGGGAGCTGTTTTTT
NA,TRBJ2-5,NA,TRBV5-1,CASSLVAAQETQYF,TGCGCCAGCAGCTTGGTAGCGGCTCAAGAGACCCAGTACTTC
TRBD2,TRBJ2-1,NA,TRBV19,CASRNPGLAGGLGNEQFF,TGTGCCAGTCGCAATCCGGGACTAGCGGGAGGATTAGGTAATGAGCAGTTCTTC
NA,TRBJ2-1,once,TRBV27,CASSRRSGFNEQFF,TGTGCCAGCAGTCGCCGGTCGGGGTTCAATGAGCAGTTCTTC
NA,TRBJ2-5,NA,TRBV7-7,CASSLAGQEETQYF,TGTGCCAGCAGCTTAGCGGGCCAGGAAGAGACCCAGTACTTC
NA,TRBJ1-1,NA,TRBV29-1,CSPSNGWRAEAFF,TGCAGCCCAAGCAATGGGTGGAGGGCTGAAGCTTTCTTT
TRBD1,TRBJ1-2,NA,TRBV5-6,CASSQTGVRNYGYTF,TGTGCCAGCAGTCAAACAGGGGTCCGCAACTATGGCTACACCTTC
TRBD2,TRBJ2-1,NA,TRBV14,CASSQGTAGLYNEQFF,TGTGCCAGCAGCCAAGGAACAGCGGGACTCTACAATGAGCAGTTCTTC
NA,TRBJ2-6,NA,TRBV5-1,CASSLPNLTVGSPGANVLTF,TGCGCCAGCAGCTTGCCCAACCTTACAGTTGGCTCTCCTGGGGCCAACGTCCTGACTTTC
NA,TRBJ2-7,once,TRBV28,CASSLAGPSGVYEQYF,TGTGCCAGCAGTTTAGCGGGACCCTCGGGGGTGTACGAGCAGTACTTC
NA,TRBJ2-1,NA,TRBV7-3,CASSPRRDWRAYNEQFF,TGTGCCAGCAGCCCAAGACGAGACTGGAGAGCCTACAATGAGCAGTTCTTC
NA,TRBJ2-1,NA,TRBV5-6,CASSHPELQRNEQFF,TGTGCCAGCAGCCACCCGGAGCTCCAGAGAAATGAGCAGTTCTTC
NA,TRBJ1-3,few,TRBV7-4,CASLMGPPSGNTIYF,TGTGCCAGCTTGATGGGGCCTCCCTCTGGAAACACCATATATTTT